The 19 T cell receptor beta chains listed next were all sequenced from one sample in a study of blood T cell repertoires in COVID-19. Only in-frame clones appear in the TCRdb table, and some are missing; sequencing was by immunoSEQ multiplex PCR. The sample has about 110,000 clones, 88% seen once. Sequenced material: peripheral blood. These receptors all stem from a man aged 45 to 65 with active or convalescent COVID-19.

The chain carries TRBV28 and TRBJ1-5; 9 bases map to TRBD1. The trim removed 5 bases at V and 4 bases at J, leaving 6 bases unmatched. CDR1 and CDR2 (germline): MDHEN, SYDVKM. This CDR3 comprises 15 residues. The DNA for the CDR3 is TGTGCCAGCAGTCACCGGACAGGGGTTAATCAGCCCCAGCATTTT. It is translated as CASSHRTGVNQPQHF.

This clone has just a few counts. The chain recombines TRBV5-1 with TRBJ1-1; D is undetermined. The CDR3 is 14 residues long. V was cut by 4 bases and J by 1 base, with 11 bases left in between. Germline V gives CDR1 SGHRS, CDR2 YFSETQ. The CDR3 DNA reads as TGCGCCAGCAGCCCTGGCCCACAGAACACTGAAGCTTTCTTT. It is translated as CASSPGPQNTEAFF.

The chain has TRBV7-9 and TRBJ1-4, with 7 bases lining up with TRBD1. CDR1 SEHNR and CDR2 FQNEAQ come from the germline V gene (reference sequence). This CDR3 is built from 13 residues. The junction had 5 bases not matched to a gene; V was cut back by 5 bases and J by 8 bases. Written as DNA, the CDR3 is TGTGCCAGCAGCCCAGGGGGTTTCGAAAAACTGTTTTTT. This gives the protein CASSPGGFEKLFF. The full variable domain, completed using reference TRBV7-9 and TRBJ1-4, is DTGVSQNPRHKITKRGQNVTFRCDPISEHNRLYWYRQTLGQGPEFLTYFQNEAQLEKSRLLSDRFSAERPKGSFSTLEIQRTEQGDSAMYLCASSPGGFEKLFFGSGTQLSVL.

The chain links TRBV2 to TRBJ1-4, with 7 nucleotides matching TRBD1. Germline V gene lookup returns CDR1 SNHLY and CDR2 FYNNEI. V lost 1 base, J lost 5 bases, and 4 bases stayed unmatched. The CDR3 sequence is 15 residues long. CDR3 coding DNA: TGTGCCAGCAGTGAAGACAGGGGTACGAATGAAAAACTGTTTTTT. It codes for CASSEDRGTNEKLFF.

The rearrangement links TRBV28 to TRBJ1-5; no reliable D call. The CDR3 contains 18 residues. V gave up 5 bases and J gave up 7 bases, with 27 bases separating them. The germline gives CDR1 MDHEN, CDR2 SYDVKM. This CDR3 reads CASSLKNSNRLSLQPQHF. The CDR3, as DNA: TGTGCCAGCAGTCTGAAAAACAGTAACCGGCTGAGCCTACAGCCCCAGCATTTT.

This clone has just a few counts. V is TRBV14 and J is TRBJ2-7, with TRBD1 as a possible D gene (5 bases). The CDR3 length is 11 residues. Germline CDR1 and CDR2: SGHDN and FVKESK. Trimming took off 1 base at V and 10 bases at J, with 8 bases between the two ends. CDR3 DNA sequence: TGTGCCAGCAGCCAAGGACAGAAACAGTACTTC. This sequence encodes CASSQGQKQYF.

The gene calls are TRBV28 and TRBJ1-5, with D uncertain. CDR1 MDHEN and CDR2 SYDVKM come from the germline V gene. Between the trimmed V and J ends, which lost 2 bases and 0 bases, there was a span of 11 bases. This CDR3 has 16 residues. The CDR3 is CASSLPPLYSNQPQHF. CDR3 DNA: TGTGCCAGCAGTTTACCCCCACTTTATAGCAATCAGCCCCAGCATTTT.

J is TRBJ2-7 and V is TRBV2, with D possibly matching TRBD1 (5 bases). The V gene lost 2 bases and the J gene lost 5 bases, with 7 bases spanning the gap. The germline V gene has CDR1 SNHLY and CDR2 FYNNEI. There are 12 residues in the CDR3. The DNA of the CDR3 is TGTGCCAGCAGTGAACAGGGCCACGAGCAGTACTTC. This encodes CASSEQGHEQYF. Using reference TRBV2 and TRBJ2-7 for the parts outside the CDR3, the full variable domain is EPEVTQTPSHQVTQMGQEVILRCVPISNHLYFYWYRQILGQKVEFLVSFYNNEISEKSEIFDDQFSVERPDGSNFTLKIRSTKLEDSAMYFCASSEQGHEQYFGPGTRLTVT.

The gene calls are TRBV6-6 and TRBJ2-7; D not certain. V gave up 6 bases and J gave up 0 bases, with 6 bases separating them. There are 12 residues in the CDR3. Germline loops: CDR1 MNHNY, CDR2 SVGAGI (reference sequence). This CDR3 reads CASRHSSYEQYF. DNA of the CDR3: TGTGCCAGCAGACACAGCTCCTACGAGCAGTACTTC.

The CDR3 region is CASSFPGAQHF. The CDR3 bases are TGTGCCAGCAGCTTCCCAGGGGCCCAGCATTTT. The rearrangement joins TRBV5-8 to TRBJ1-5; D is perhaps TRBD1 (6 bases). V was pared by 2 bases and J by 11 bases, with 8 bases between. The CDR3 covers 11 residues. Germline CDR1 SGHTS, CDR2 YDEGEE.

This clone was counted a single time. The V and J genes are TRBV5-1 and TRBJ1-4; TRBD1 matches at 7 bases. The CDR3 consists of 16 residues. CDR1 is SGHRS, CDR2 YFSETQ, per germline. With 4 bases clipped from V and 0 bases from J, the junction kept 6 bases outside the gene matches. CDR3 region: CASSTAGGTTNEKLFF. In nucleotides, the CDR3 is TGCGCCAGCAGCACAGCAGGGGGAACAACTAATGAAAAACTGTTTTTT.

The rearrangement uses TRBV24-1 and TRBJ2-1; TRBD2 matches at 7 bases. This CDR3 comprises 15 residues. Germline V gene lookup returns CDR1 KGHDR and CDR2 SFDVKD. Germline trimming cut 3 bases from V and 4 bases from J; bases unmatched to any gene: 5. The CDR3 DNA follows: TGTGCCACCAGTGATACCCTAGCGGCGTACAATGAGCAGTTCTTC. Its protein is CATSDTLAAYNEQFF.

This chain connects TRBV29-1 to TRBJ2-5; possible D gene TRBD2, 6 bases. From germline, CDR1 is SQVTM and CDR2 ANQGSEA. Trimming shortened V by 4 bases and J by 2 bases, and 14 bases separated the two germline ends. This CDR3 comprises 14 residues. The CDR3 spells CSVGGSGDQETQYF. CDR3 coding DNA: TGCAGCGTTGGGGGTAGCGGAGATCAAGAGACCCAGTACTTC. The full variable domain, its missing parts supplied by reference TRBV29-1 and TRBJ2-5, is SAVISQKPSRDICQRGTSLTIQCQVDSQVTMMFWYRQQPGQSLTLIATANQGSEATYESGFVIDKFPISRPNLTFSTLTVSNMSPEDSSIYLCSVGGSGDQETQYFGPGTRLLVL.

This clone has just a few counts. This sequence joins TRBV18 and TRBJ1-4; D is unclear. Germline V lookup: CDR1 KGHSH, CDR2 LQKENI. The V gene lost 3 bases and the J gene lost 5 bases, with 7 bases spanning the gap. The CDR3 covers 13 residues. DNA for the CDR3: TGTGCCAGCTCACCGGCTGTGAATGAAAAACTGTTTTTT. Its translation is CASSPAVNEKLFF.

The chain has TRBV6-5 and TRBJ2-3; 13 nucleotides agree with TRBD2. Germline V gene lookup returns CDR1 MNHEY and CDR2 SVGAGI. The CDR3 covers 15 residues. The V gene end was trimmed by 6 bases and the J gene end by 3 bases; junction bases not matched to a gene: 3. The CDR3 DNA follows: TGTGCCAGCAGACCGGGACTAGCGGGAACAGATACGCAGTATTTT. Encoded protein: CASRPGLAGTDTQYF.

This chain connects TRBV2 to TRBJ2-2; D ambiguous. Trimming stripped 3 bases from V and 1 base from J, with 9 bases between. The CDR3 is made up of 15 amino acids. Germline V CDR1 and CDR2: SNHLY, FYNNEI. For the CDR3, the DNA is TGTGCCAGCAGTGAGGTTTCAGGGAACACCGGGGAGCTGTTTTTT. Amino acids: CASSEVSGNTGELFF.

The chain joins TRBV11-1 to TRBJ2-1; possible D gene TRBD1, 5 bases. The CDR3 has 15 residues. CDR1 and CDR2 from the germline V gene are SGHAT and FQDESV (reference sequence). Trimming removed 5 bases from V and 0 bases from J, with 11 bases in between. In DNA form, the CDR3 reads TGTGCCAGCAGCCCCTACAGGAGCTCCTACAATGAGCAGTTCTTC. Amino acids: CASSPYRSSYNEQFF.

The chain carries TRBV6-5 and TRBJ1-1, with TRBD1 matching 8 bases. The germline V gene has CDR1 MNHEY and CDR2 SVGAGI. The CDR3 is 12 residues long. The J segment lost 10 bases and the V segment lost 4 bases, leaving 5 bases of the junction unmatched. The CDR3 region has the DNA TGTGCCAGCAGTTCCAGGGGGCTAGGAGCTTTCTTT. Its translation is CASSSRGLGAFF.

The chain uses TRBV29-1 and TRBJ2-5, with D tentatively TRBD1 (7 bases). The CDR3 contains 15 residues. Trimming cost V 7 bases and J 5 bases, with 23 bases left between them. The V gene's germline CDR1 is SQVTM and CDR2 ANQGSEA. The CDR3 region has the DNA TGCAGCGCCCTCCCATGGAGGGGGCCTAGGGAGACCCAGTACTTC. This gives the protein CSALPWRGPRETQYF.